What follows describes a single T cell receptor (beta chain). Germline V lookup: CDR1 MGHRA, CDR2 YSYEKL. This CDR3 has 14 amino acids. V lost 2 bases to trimming and J lost 2 bases, with 9 bases between them. The data were taken from a study of control samples from healthy donors and cancer patients. Measured with immunoSEQ multiplex PCR; TCRdb has only the in-frame clones, and not every one. The sample holds some 87,000 clones, 80% to 90% seen once. The material sequenced was PBMCs. This receptor was identified in a man between 60 and 75 years old with head and neck cancer. The chain links TRBV4-1 to TRBJ1-1; no reliable D call. CDR3 nucleotides: TGCGCCAGCAGCCAACTCAGCAGTAACACTGAAGCTTTCTTT. Its translation: CASSQLSSNTEAFF.